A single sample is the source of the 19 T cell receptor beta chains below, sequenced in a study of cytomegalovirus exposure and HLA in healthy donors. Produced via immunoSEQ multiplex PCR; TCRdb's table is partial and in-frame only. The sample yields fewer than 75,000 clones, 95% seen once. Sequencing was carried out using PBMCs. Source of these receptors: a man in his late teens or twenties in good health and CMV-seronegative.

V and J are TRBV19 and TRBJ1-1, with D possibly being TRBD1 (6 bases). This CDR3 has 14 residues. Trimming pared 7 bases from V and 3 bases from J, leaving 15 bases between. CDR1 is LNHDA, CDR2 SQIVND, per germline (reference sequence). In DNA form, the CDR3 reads TGTGCCAGTACCTACACAGGGAGTGACACTGAAGCTTTCTTT. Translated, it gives CASTYTGSDTEAFF. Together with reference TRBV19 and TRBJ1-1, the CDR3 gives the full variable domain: DGGITQSPKYLFRKEGQNVTLSCEQNLNHDAMYWYRQDPGQGLRLIYYSQIVNDFQKGDIAEGYSVSREKKESFPLTVTSAQKNPTAFYLCASTYTGSDTEAFFGQGTRLTVV.

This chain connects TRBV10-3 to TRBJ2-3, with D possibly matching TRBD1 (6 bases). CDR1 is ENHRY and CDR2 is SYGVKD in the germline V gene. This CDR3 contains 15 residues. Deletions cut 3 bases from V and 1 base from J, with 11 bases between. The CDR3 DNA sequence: TGTGCCATCAGTGACTCCTCAGGGGGCACAGATACGCAGTATTTT. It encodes CAISDSSGGTDTQYF.

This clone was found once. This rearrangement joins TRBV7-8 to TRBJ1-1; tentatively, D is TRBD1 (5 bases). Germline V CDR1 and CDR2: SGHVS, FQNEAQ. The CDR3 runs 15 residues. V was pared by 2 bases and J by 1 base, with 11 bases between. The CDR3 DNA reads TGTGCCAGCAGCTTACTCCCGGGGGAGAACACTGAAGCTTTCTTT. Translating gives CASSLLPGENTEAFF.

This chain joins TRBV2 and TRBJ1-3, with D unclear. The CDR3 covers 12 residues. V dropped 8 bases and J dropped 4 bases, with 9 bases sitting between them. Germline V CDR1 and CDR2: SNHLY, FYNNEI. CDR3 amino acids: CASCFIGNTIYF. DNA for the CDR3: TGTGCCAGCTGTTTCATCGGAAACACCATATATTTT.

The CDR3 loop reads CASSESTGFNEKLFF. CDR3 DNA: TGTGCCAGCAGCGAATCTACAGGGTTCAATGAAAAACTGTTTTTT. The chain employs TRBV2 and TRBJ1-4, with D possibly TRBD1 on 6 matching bases. This CDR3 spans 15 amino acids. The V and J ends lost 6 bases and 5 bases respectively, with 16 bases between them. Per germline, CDR1 SNHLY and CDR2 FYNNEI.

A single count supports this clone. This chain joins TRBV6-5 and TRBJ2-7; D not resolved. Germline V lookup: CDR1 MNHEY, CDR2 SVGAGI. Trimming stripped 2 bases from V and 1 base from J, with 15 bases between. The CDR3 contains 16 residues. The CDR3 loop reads CASSYTTSGSSYEQYF. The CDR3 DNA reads TGTGCCAGCAGTTACACTACCTCCGGGTCTTCCTACGAGCAGTACTTC.

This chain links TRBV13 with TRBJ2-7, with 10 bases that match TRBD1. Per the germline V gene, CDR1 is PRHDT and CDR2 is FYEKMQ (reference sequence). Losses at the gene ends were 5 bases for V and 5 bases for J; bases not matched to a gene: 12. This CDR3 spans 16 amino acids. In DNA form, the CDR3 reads TGTGCCAGCAGCCCCCAAGGGACAGGGGAGATACACGAGCAGTACTTC. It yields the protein CASSPQGTGEIHEQYF.

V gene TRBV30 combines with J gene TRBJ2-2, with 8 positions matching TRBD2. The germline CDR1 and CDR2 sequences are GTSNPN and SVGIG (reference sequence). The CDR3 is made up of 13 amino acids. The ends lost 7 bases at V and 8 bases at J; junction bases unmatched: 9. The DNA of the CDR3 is TGTGCCTCTACGCGGGGGGCGCAAGGGGAGCTGTTTTTT. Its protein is CASTRGAQGELFF.

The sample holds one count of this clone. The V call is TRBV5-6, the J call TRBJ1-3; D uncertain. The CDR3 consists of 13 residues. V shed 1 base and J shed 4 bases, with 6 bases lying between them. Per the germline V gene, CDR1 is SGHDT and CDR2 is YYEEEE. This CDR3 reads CASSLSFGNTIYF. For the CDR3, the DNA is TGTGCCAGCAGCTTGTCGTTCGGAAACACCATATATTTT.

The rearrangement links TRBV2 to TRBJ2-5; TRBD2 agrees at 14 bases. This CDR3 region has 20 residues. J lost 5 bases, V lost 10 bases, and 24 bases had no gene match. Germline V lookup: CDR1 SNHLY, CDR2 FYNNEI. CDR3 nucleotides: TGTGCCACCCTAATGACTAGCGGGGGGGCAAGGAGAGTTGTCGGGGAGACCCAGTACTTC. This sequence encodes CATLMTSGGARRVVGETQYF.

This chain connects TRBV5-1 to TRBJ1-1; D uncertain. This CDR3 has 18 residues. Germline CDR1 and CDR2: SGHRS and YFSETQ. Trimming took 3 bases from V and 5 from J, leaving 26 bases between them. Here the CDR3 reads CASSSENLMAEGGTEAFF. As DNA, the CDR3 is TGCGCCAGCAGCTCGGAAAACCTCATGGCTGAAGGCGGGACTGAAGCTTTCTTT.

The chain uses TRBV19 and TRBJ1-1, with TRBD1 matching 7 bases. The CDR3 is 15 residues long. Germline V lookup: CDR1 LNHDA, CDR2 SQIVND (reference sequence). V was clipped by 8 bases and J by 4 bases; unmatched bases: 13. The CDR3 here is CASLDRRPMTTEAFF. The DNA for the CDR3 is TGTGCCAGTCTGGACAGGCGCCCCATGACCACTGAAGCTTTCTTT.

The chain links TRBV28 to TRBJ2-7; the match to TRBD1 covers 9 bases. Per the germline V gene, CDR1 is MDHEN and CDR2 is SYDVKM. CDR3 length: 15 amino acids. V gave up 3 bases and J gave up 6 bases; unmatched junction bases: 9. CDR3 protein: CASSFWGDRVREQYF. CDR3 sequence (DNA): TGTGCCAGCAGTTTTTGGGGGGACAGGGTTCGCGAGCAGTACTTC.

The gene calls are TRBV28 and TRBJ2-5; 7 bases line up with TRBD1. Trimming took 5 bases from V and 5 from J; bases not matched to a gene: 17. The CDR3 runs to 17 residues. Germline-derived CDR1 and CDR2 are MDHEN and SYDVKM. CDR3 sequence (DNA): TGTGCCAGCAGTCGTACAGTCCTTAGGGGGCGCGGGGAGACCCAGTACTTC. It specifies CASSRTVLRGRGETQYF.

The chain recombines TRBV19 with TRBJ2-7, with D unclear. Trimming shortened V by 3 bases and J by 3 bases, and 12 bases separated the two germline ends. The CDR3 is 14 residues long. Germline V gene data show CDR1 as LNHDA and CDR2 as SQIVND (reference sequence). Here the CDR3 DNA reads TGTGCCAGTAGTATGGGCCAGAGTGGCTACGAGCAGTACTTC. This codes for CASSMGQSGYEQYF. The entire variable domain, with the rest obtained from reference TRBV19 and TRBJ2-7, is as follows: DGGITQSPKYLFRKEGQNVTLSCEQNLNHDAMYWYRQDPGQGLRLIYYSQIVNDFQKGDIAEGYSVSREKKESFPLTVTSAQKNPTAFYLCASSMGQSGYEQYFGPGTRLTVT.

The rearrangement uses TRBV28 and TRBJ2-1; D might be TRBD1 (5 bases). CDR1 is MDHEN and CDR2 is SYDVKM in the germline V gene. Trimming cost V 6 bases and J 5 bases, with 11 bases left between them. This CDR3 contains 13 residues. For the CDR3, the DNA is TGTGCCAGCAGCCGCGAAGGGGACAATGAGCAGTTCTTC. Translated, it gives CASSREGDNEQFF.

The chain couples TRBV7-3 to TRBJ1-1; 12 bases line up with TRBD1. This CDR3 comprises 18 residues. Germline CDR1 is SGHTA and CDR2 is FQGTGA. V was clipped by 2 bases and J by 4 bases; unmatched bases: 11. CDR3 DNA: TGTGCCAGCAGCTTATCGCCGGGACAGGGGGCAAGAGGCACTGAAGCTTTCTTT. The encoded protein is CASSLSPGQGARGTEAFF.

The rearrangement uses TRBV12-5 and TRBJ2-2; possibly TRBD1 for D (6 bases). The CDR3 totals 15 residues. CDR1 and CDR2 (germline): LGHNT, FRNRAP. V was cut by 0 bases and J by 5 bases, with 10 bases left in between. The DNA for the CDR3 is TGTGCTAGTGGTTTGGTAACAGGGTTTACCGGGGAGCTGTTTTTT. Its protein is CASGLVTGFTGELFF.

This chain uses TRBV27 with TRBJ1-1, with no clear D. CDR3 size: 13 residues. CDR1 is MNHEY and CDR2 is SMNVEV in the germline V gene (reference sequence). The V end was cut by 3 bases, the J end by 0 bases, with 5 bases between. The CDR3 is CASSLSVNTEAFF. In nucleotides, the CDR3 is TGTGCCAGCAGTTTGTCGGTGAACACTGAAGCTTTCTTT.